The clone carrying this T cell receptor (beta chain) was detected many times. The sample originates from a study of regulatory T cells in long-lasting Graves disease. The time point denotes: newly diagnosed GD, antithyroid drugs for less than 3 months. The TCR library used RNA extracted from PBMCs. HTBI primers from iRepertoire and Arm-PCR of CDR3 regions yielded the TCR beta libraries. As handled by the study authors: Identified across the samples were approximately 60 TRBV segments and about 14 TRBJ segments. TCRdb reanalysed the multiplex PCR reads using MiXCR and keeps one entry per CDR3 protein. What appears here as the V and J calls and clone size reflects TCRdb's work, not the paper's. In the table there are around 500,000 distinct CDR3 sequences, approximately 12% of which are singletons. Separately, the same data were catalogued under a study of T cells in Graves' hyperthyroidism and ophthalmopathy.

This receptor was identified in a man aged 30 to 39 with Graves disease. This material consisted of peripheral blood mononuclear cells (PBMCs), taken at new diagnosis, from a patient treated with antithyroid drugs.

CDR3 in DNA: TGTGCCAGCAGCTACCTTGGGACTAGCGGGCAAGAGACCCAGTACTTC. It is translated as CASSYLGTSGQETQYF. The chain uses TRBV11-2 and TRBJ2-5; 12 nucleotides agree with TRBD2. The germline CDR1 and CDR2 sequences are SGHAT and FQNNGV. Trimming removed 4 bases from V and 2 bases from J; junction bases left unmatched: 5. The CDR3 has 16 residues.